What follows are 26 T cell receptor beta chains derived from one specimen sequenced in a study of T cells in Graves' hyperthyroidism and ophthalmopathy. From RNA transcripts, TCR beta CDR3 regions were amplified. Researchers ran a first-round RT-PCR on the TCR CDR3 using the HTBI primer set. TCRdb processed the multiplex PCR reads anew with MiXCR; each CDR3 protein has one entry. This table holds over 500,000 distinct CDR3 sequences, more than 15% found once. Sequenced input: blood. Receptors originate from a woman in her thirties with Graves' ophthalmopathy.

This clonotype appeared many times. J is TRBJ2-3 and V is TRBV20-1, with D unresolved. The germline V gene has CDR1 DFQATT and CDR2 SNEGSKA (reference sequence). The CDR3 has 16 residues. Trimming took off 4 bases at V and 0 bases at J, with 17 bases between the two ends. The CDR3 bases are TGCAGTGCTATCCCTGTTGCAGCAACTAGCACAGATACGCAGTATTTT. It specifies CSAIPVAATSTDTQYF.

This clonotype came up many times. This chain links TRBV2 with TRBJ1-4; the D gene is possibly TRBD1 (6 bases). V was trimmed by 4 bases and J by 8 bases, leaving 17 bases between them. This CDR3 comprises 15 residues. Germline CDR1 is SNHLY and CDR2 is FYNNEI. In DNA, the CDR3 is TGTGCCAGCAGTGGGGACATCTCTATGGGGGAAAAACTGTTTTTT. It codes for CASSGDISMGEKLFF.

The CDR3 DNA sequence: TGTGCCAGCAGCGAGGCCAGGGTGGACACTGAAGCTTTCTTT. Residues: CASSEARVDTEAFF. This chain connects TRBV28 to TRBJ1-1, with D possibly matching TRBD1 (5 bases). V gave up 6 bases and J gave up 3 bases, with 14 bases separating them. Germline-derived CDR1 and CDR2 are MDHEN and SYDVKM. CDR3 size: 14 residues.

This clonotype was found many times. The CDR3 region has the DNA TGTGCCAGCAGCTTTAGCCCGGCGGGAGTCGAGCAGTACTTC. Its protein is CASSFSPAGVEQYF. The chain couples TRBV7-2 to TRBJ2-7; 7 nucleotides match TRBD2. The CDR3 covers 14 residues. V was pared by 3 bases and J by 6 bases, with 8 bases of the junction left unmatched. Germline CDR1 and CDR2: SGHTA and FQGNSA. Drawing the rest from reference TRBV7-2 and TRBJ2-7, the complete variable domain is GAGVSQSPSNKVTEKGKDVELRCDPISGHTALYWYRQSLGQGLEFLIYFQGNSAPDKSGLPSDRFSAERTGGSVSTLTIQRTQQEDSAVYLCASSFSPAGVEQYFGPGTRLTVT.

This clonotype was counted at least ten times. The chain recombines TRBV20-1 with TRBJ1-5; D may be TRBD1 (5 bases). This CDR3 contains 12 residues. The germline gives CDR1 DFQATT, CDR2 SNEGSKA (reference sequence). The chain's CDR3 is CSPGGGNQPQHF. The CDR3 DNA reads as TGCAGCCCGGGCGGGGGGAATCAGCCCCAGCATTTT.

The chain is built from TRBV27 and TRBJ1-1; 8 bases are a match to TRBD1. The V and J ends lost 5 bases and 3 bases, in that order; junction bases with no gene match: 8. Germline CDR1 is MNHEY and CDR2 is SMNVEV (reference sequence). CDR3 length: 15 residues. In DNA, the CDR3 is TGTGCCAGCAGTCGCTACAGGGGGTGGGACACTGAAGCTTTCTTT. It yields the protein CASSRYRGWDTEAFF.

This clonotype occurred a few times. The junction does not match germline at one end; this may be a read error. The chain is built from TRBV28 and TRBJ2-5, with TRBD2 matching 13 bases. Germline values: CDR1 MDHEN, CDR2 SYDVKM. The CDR3 extends over 12 amino acids. CDR3 amino acids: CASSLPTSGRDF. CDR3 in DNA: TGTGCCAGCAGTTTGCCTACTAGCGGGAGGGACTTC.

This sequence joins TRBV19 and TRBJ1-1; the D is unclear. V lost 3 bases, J lost 5 bases, and 16 bases lay in between. The CDR3 runs 15 residues. CDR1 LNHDA and CDR2 SQIVND come from the germline V gene (reference sequence). CDR3 sequence reads: CASSISRVMGTEAFF. In DNA form, the CDR3 reads TGTGCCAGTAGTATTTCGCGGGTAATGGGGACTGAAGCTTTCTTT.

This clonotype was observed at least ten times. The J gene is TRBJ2-5, the V gene TRBV6-5; 9 bases map to TRBD1. V dropped 0 bases and J dropped 5; count of bases not matched to a gene: 7. The CDR3 sequence is 16 residues long. CDR1 and CDR2 from the germline V gene are MNHEY and SVGAGI. In DNA form, the CDR3 reads TGTGCCAGCAGTTACTCGACGGGACAGGGTTTCGAGACCCAGTACTTC. Protein: CASSYSTGQGFETQYF.

This clonotype has only a few counts. The rearrangement joins TRBV9 to TRBJ2-3; perhaps TRBD2 as D (5 bases). Germline V gene lookup returns CDR1 SGDLS and CDR2 YYNGEE. This CDR3 is built from 14 residues. Trimming left V 0 bases short and J 4 bases short, with 9 bases between. The CDR3 nucleotides read TGTGCCAGCAGCGTAGGGTCCGGGGCAGATACGCAGTATTTT. Translating gives CASSVGSGADTQYF.

This clonotype was seen a handful of times. The chain links TRBV14 to TRBJ2-7, with TRBD2 matching 10 bases. CDR1 and CDR2 from the germline V gene are SGHDN and FVKESK. The CDR3 has 14 amino acids. Losses at the gene ends were 6 bases for V and 7 bases for J; bases not matched to a gene: 9. Here the CDR3 reads CASRKSGRALEQYF. The CDR3 coding sequence is TGTGCCAGCAGAAAAAGCGGGAGGGCCCTTGAGCAGTACTTC.

This clonotype was detected only a few times. This sequence joins TRBV20-1 and TRBJ1-4; perhaps TRBD1 as D (5 bases). V shed 3 bases and J shed 0 bases, with 8 bases lying between them. This CDR3 is built from 14 residues. Germline V gene data show CDR1 as DFQATT and CDR2 as SNEGSKA (reference sequence). CDR3 region: CSASDSSTNEKLFF. DNA of the CDR3: TGCAGTGCTAGTGACAGTTCAACTAATGAAAAACTGTTTTTT.

This clonotype was detected many times. Written as DNA, the CDR3 is TGTGCCAGCAGCTTTCGACAGGTAGCCAAAAACATTCAGTACTTC. This translates into CASSFRQVAKNIQYF. This chain joins TRBV11-2 and TRBJ2-4; a possible D gene is TRBD1 (6 bases). The length of the CDR3 is 15 residues. Trimming cost V 3 bases and J 0 bases, with 9 bases left between them. The V gene's germline CDR1 is SGHAT and CDR2 FQNNGV.

This clonotype was counted at least ten times. This chain connects TRBV28 to TRBJ1-2; 10 nucleotides match TRBD1. CDR1 and CDR2 from the germline V gene are MDHEN and SYDVKM. This CDR3 has 15 amino acids. V shed 4 bases, J shed 8 bases, and the junction held 10 bases outside the gene matches. CDR3 amino acids: CASSSAGTGVKGYTF. The CDR3 DNA sequence: TGTGCCAGCAGTTCTGCCGGGACAGGGGTTAAAGGCTACACCTTC.

This clonotype showed up many times. The chain links TRBV20-1 to TRBJ2-3; a possible D gene is TRBD2 (6 bases). The CDR3 sequence is 16 residues long. CDR1 is DFQATT and CDR2 is SNEGSKA in the germline V gene (reference sequence). The V gene lost 4 bases and the J gene lost 1 base, with 18 bases spanning the gap. As DNA, the CDR3 is TGCAGTGCTACGCCCCTTGGTAGCGGACGCACAGATACGCAGTATTTT. This sequence encodes CSATPLGSGRTDTQYF.

The V gene is TRBV7-2, the J gene TRBJ1-1; D gene unclear. V was shortened by 3 bases and J by 0 bases, with 8 bases between the two germline ends. CDR1 and CDR2 (germline): SGHTA, FQGNSA. The CDR3 runs to 14 residues. The chain's CDR3 is CASSFKGLNTEAFF. As DNA, the CDR3 is TGTGCCAGCAGCTTCAAGGGTCTGAACACTGAAGCTTTCTTT.

This clonotype was counted many times. The chain uses TRBV2 and TRBJ2-7; D is undetermined. Germline V CDR1 and CDR2: SNHLY, FYNNEI. This CDR3 contains 12 residues. V dropped 8 bases and J dropped 2 bases, with 10 bases sitting between them. CDR3 region: CASGVVAYEQYF. The CDR3 coding sequence is TGTGCCAGCGGCGTGGTGGCCTACGAGCAGTACTTC.

This clonotype has ten or more counts. The chain carries TRBV5-1 and TRBJ1-1; 7 bases agree with TRBD1. The germline CDR1 and CDR2 sequences are SGHRS and YFSETQ. Trimming took 4 bases from V and 1 from J; bases not matched to a gene: 4. The CDR3 runs 14 residues. The CDR3 loop reads CASSRTGSNTEAFF. The DNA of the CDR3 is TGCGCCAGCAGCAGGACAGGATCGAACACTGAAGCTTTCTTT.

The chain has TRBV19 and TRBJ1-1; D is undetermined. This CDR3 comprises 13 residues. Germline assignment: CDR1 LNHDA and CDR2 SQIVND (reference sequence). V lost 6 bases and J lost 4, with 12 bases in between. The CDR3 region is CASRFDPGTEAFF. CDR3 in DNA: TGTGCCAGTAGATTTGATCCAGGCACTGAAGCTTTCTTT.

V is TRBV24-1 and J is TRBJ2-1; a weak D match, TRBD2 (5 bases). The V and J ends lost 3 bases and 4 bases respectively, with 15 bases between them. CDR1 is KGHDR, CDR2 SFDVKD, per germline. The CDR3 length is 16 residues. Here the CDR3 DNA reads TGTGCCACCAGTGATCCTTCGGACTCTACTTACAATGAGCAGTTCTTC. Its protein is CATSDPSDSTYNEQFF.

This clonotype came up a few times. This may stem from a read error, because a much larger clone lies one nucleotide away. The chain recombines TRBV28 with TRBJ2-3; 8 nucleotides align to TRBD2. In germline, CDR1 is MDHEN, CDR2 SYDVKM. CDR3 length: 15 residues. CDR3 amino acids: CANSSTGLATDTQYF. The CDR3 DNA reads TGTGCCAACAGTTCGACTGGACTAGCAACAGATACGCAGTATTTT.

The chain carries TRBV29-1 and TRBJ1-1; D possibly corresponds to TRBD1 (5 bases). Germline lookup yields CDR1 SQVTM and CDR2 ANQGSEA. Trimming stripped 6 bases from V and 6 bases from J, with 11 bases between. The CDR3 runs 11 residues. CDR3 DNA sequence: TGCAGCGTCGGAGACAGTCCTGAAGCTTTCTTT. Encoded protein: CSVGDSPEAFF. Full variable domain (remainder filled in from reference TRBV29-1 and TRBJ1-1): SAVISQKPSRDICQRGTSLTIQCQVDSQVTMMFWYRQQPGQSLTLIATANQGSEATYESGFVIDKFPISRPNLTFSTLTVSNMSPEDSSIYLCSVGDSPEAFFGQGTRLTVV.

The rearrangement links TRBV9 to TRBJ1-3; D call uncertain. Trimming pared 0 bases from V and 2 bases from J, leaving 9 bases between. The germline CDR1 and CDR2 sequences are SGDLS and YYNGEE. The length of the CDR3 is 15 residues. CDR3 DNA: TGTGCCAGCAGCGTAGAAACAGACCCTGGAAACACCATATATTTT. It encodes CASSVETDPGNTIYF. Full variable domain (missing parts from reference TRBV9 and TRBJ1-3): DSGVTQTPKHLITATGQRVTLRCSPRSGDLSVYWYQQSLDQGLQFLIQYYNGEERAKGNILERFSAQQFPDLHSELNLSSLELGDSALYFCASSVETDPGNTIYFGEGSWLTVV.

Many counts were recorded for this clonotype. The gene calls are TRBV20-1 and TRBJ2-7; TRBD1 or TRBD2 may be the D gene (5 bases each). This CDR3 contains 12 residues. Germline V CDR1 and CDR2: DFQATT, SNEGSKA (reference sequence). V was pared by 5 bases and J by 3 bases, with 11 bases between. The DNA for the CDR3 is TGCAGTGCTGGGAGAGACAGCTACGAGCAGTACTTC. It translates to CSAGRDSYEQYF.

This clonotype was counted at least ten times. J is TRBJ2-7 and V is TRBV14; no firm D call. The CDR3 loop spans 15 amino acids. Trimming cost V 3 bases and J 3 bases, with 15 bases left between them. The germline V gene encodes CDR1 SGHDN and CDR2 FVKESK. In DNA, the CDR3 is TGTGCCAGCAGCCAGGATCCAGCTACAGTCTACGAGCAGTACTTC. Its protein is CASSQDPATVYEQYF.

This clonotype was seen a few times. CDR3 amino acids: CASSVPTGQGTGGYTF. In nucleotides, the CDR3 is TGTGCCAGCAGTGTACCGACGGGACAGGGGACGGGGGGCTACACCTTC. This chain links TRBV28 with TRBJ1-2; TRBD1 matches 10 bases. Germline V CDR1 and CDR2: MDHEN, SYDVKM. V was pared by 5 bases and J by 8 bases, with 14 bases of the junction left unmatched. The CDR3 sequence is 16 residues long.